The source of this TCR beta chain is a study of beta chain features in type 1 diabetes. As for this clone: The antigen is undetermined.

This CDR3 region has 12 residues. Germline V gives CDR1 SEHNR, CDR2 FQNEAQ (reference sequence). The V gene lost 5 bases and the J gene lost 8 bases, with 13 bases spanning the gap. cDNA synthesis used the whole RNA isolate, giving expressed TCRB sequences. Data came from immunoSEQ multiplex PCR; TCRdb stores just in-frame clones and leaves some out. The data show roughly 500,000 clones, over 25% seen once. Study-level results: There was no resolution here of whether HLA type influences TCRB rearrangement. VDJ junctions in type 1 diabetes patients carried more deletions and fewer insertions. In all four CD4+ subsets, TCRB CDR3 length was significantly, moderately reduced in type 1 diabetes.

Sample: naive CD4+ T cells from blood. The receptor comes from a man younger than 35 in good health. The chain is built from TRBV7-9 and TRBJ2-7, with D tentatively TRBD2 (6 bases). CDR3 residues: CASSLRDGQQYF. The CDR3 coding sequence is TGTGCCAGCAGCCTGCGGGACGGCCAGCAGTACTTC.